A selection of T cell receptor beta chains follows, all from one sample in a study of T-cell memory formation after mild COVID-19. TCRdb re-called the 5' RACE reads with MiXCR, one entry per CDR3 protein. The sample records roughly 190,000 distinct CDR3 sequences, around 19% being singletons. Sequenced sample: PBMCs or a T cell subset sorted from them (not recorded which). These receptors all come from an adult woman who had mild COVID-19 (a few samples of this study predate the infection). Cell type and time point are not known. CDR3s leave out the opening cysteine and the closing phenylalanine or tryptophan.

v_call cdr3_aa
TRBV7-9 ASSLLGQGGEQY
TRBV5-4 ASSLLTGGSAEAF
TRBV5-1 ASSLGLAGGDEQF
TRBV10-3 AISGGGQEQPQH
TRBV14 ASSVFETGELF
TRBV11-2 ASSSYIFGVGQYEQY
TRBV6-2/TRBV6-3 ASTSRGAPPPEQY
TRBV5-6 ASSATGTSNEQF
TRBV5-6 ASSFRGGAPEAF
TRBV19 ASSIGGARTEAF
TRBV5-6 ASSEEGLGNEQF
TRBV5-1 ASSLMEGGYGEQF
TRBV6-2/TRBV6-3 ASSPGQVET
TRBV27 ASSRLTLAGVQTQY
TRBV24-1 ATSDLRGQGTNEQF
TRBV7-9 ASSLASRQGNTEAF
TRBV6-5 ASRGLTGNTEAF
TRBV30 AWSRSGGGWTEAF
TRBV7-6 ASSLGIQNHYEQY
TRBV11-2 ASSLELDTQY
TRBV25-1 ASSEQGRGYEQY
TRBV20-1 SASRSGRRHEQF
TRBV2 ASRGQGLGGYT
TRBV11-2 ASSHPRGSQSSSYNEQF
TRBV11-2 ASSFEGSRYGYT
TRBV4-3 ASSQDYGSYNEQF
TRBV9 ASSVVGDSQYNEQF
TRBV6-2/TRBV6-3 ASRLQGDGTYNEQF
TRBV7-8 ASSSRAQNTGELF
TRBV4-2 ASSQDRLISGANVLT
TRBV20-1 SARDRWSGGYT
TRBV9 ASSVMADSMSPLH
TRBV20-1 SASALDQETQY
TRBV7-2 ASGTGGYGYT
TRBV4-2 ASSRGTEVQADTQY
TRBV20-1 SADQTLDRVTF
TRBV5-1 ASRSQASGGSDEQF
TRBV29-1 SARTSGINTGELF
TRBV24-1 ATSDSISPQGTYEQY
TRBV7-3 ASSSQSGYEQY
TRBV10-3 AISEGGAGQPQH